The entry below gives a single TCR beta chain sequence along with its context. Its cognate antigen is unknown. This entry is derived from a study of T cells in localized non-small cell lung cancer. The study's findings and limits: Higher blood T cell density tracked longer overall survival. Investigators sequenced only a single tumor region, leaving heterogeneity possible. Appearing in adjacent lung were a median roughly 59 of the top 100 tumor clones. It was uninvolved adjacent lung that showed the highest T cell clonality, exceeding tumor.

Method: immunoSEQ multiplex PCR; TCRdb's copy keeps in-frame clones and lacks some. The data contain about 12,000 clones, roughly 82% of them singletons. V was cut by 4 bases and J by 0 bases, with 18 bases left in between. The CDR3 is 17 amino acids. Germline CDR1 SGHNT, CDR2 YYREEE (reference sequence). The clonotype comes from a male donor aged 60 or older with stage I squamous cell lung carcinoma. The chain employs TRBV5-4 and TRBJ2-3, with D possibly TRBD2 on 7 matching bases. Sequenced material: peripheral blood, taken before any cancer treatment. CDR3 residues: CASSRGGTKTSTDTQYF. CDR3 sequence (DNA): TGTGCCAGCAGCAGGGGGGGGACTAAAACTAGCACAGATACGCAGTATTTT. Drawing the rest from reference TRBV5-4 and TRBJ2-3, the complete variable domain is ETGVTQSPTHLIKTRGQQVTLRCSSQSGHNTVSWYQQALGQGPQFIFQYYREEENGRGNFPPRFSGLQFPNYSSELNVNALELDDSALYLCASSRGGTKTSTDTQYFGPGTRLTVL.